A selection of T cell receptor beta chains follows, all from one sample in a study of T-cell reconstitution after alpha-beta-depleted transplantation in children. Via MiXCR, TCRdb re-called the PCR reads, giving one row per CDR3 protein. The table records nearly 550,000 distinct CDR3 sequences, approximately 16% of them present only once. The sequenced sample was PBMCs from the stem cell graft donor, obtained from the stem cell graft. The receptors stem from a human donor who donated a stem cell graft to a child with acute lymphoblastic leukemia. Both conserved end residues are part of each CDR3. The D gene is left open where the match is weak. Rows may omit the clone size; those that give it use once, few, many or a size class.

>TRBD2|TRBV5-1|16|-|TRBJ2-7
CASSLGRGGDSYEQYF
TGCGCCAGCAGCTTGGGGCGGGGGGGGGATTCCTACGAGCAGTACTTC
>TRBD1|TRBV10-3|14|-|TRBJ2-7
CAISAWDRAYEQYF
TGTGCCATCAGTGCCTGGGACAGGGCCTACGAGCAGTACTTC
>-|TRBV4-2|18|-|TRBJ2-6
CASSPGLGSYSGANVLTF
TGTGCCAGCAGCCCGGGGCTGGGGAGCTACTCTGGGGCCAACGTCCTGACTTTC
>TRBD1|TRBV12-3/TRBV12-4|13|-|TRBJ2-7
CASSYPGTGALGF
TGTGCCAGCAGTTACCCCGGGACAGGGGCTTTAGGCTTC
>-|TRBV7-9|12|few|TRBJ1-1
CASSFQSTEAFF
TGTGCCAGCAGCTTTCAGTCCACTGAAGCTTTCTTT
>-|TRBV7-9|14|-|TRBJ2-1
CASRAGTPSNEQFF
TGTGCCAGCAGGGCCGGGACTCCAAGCAATGAGCAGTTCTTC
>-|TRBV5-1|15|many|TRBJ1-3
CASSFDGSSGNTIYF
TGCGCCAGCAGCTTTGACGGGAGCTCTGGAAACACCATATATTTT
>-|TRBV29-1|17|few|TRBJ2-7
CSVDGPRDGASSYEQYF
TGCAGCGTTGACGGGCCACGGGACGGGGCCAGTTCCTACGAGCAGTACTTC
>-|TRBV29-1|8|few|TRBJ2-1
CSGDEQFF
TGCAGCGGTGATGAGCAGTTCTTC
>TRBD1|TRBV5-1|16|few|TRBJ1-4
CASSLWTGPTNEKLFF
TGCGCCAGCAGCCTTTGGACAGGCCCAACTAATGAAAAACTGTTTTTT